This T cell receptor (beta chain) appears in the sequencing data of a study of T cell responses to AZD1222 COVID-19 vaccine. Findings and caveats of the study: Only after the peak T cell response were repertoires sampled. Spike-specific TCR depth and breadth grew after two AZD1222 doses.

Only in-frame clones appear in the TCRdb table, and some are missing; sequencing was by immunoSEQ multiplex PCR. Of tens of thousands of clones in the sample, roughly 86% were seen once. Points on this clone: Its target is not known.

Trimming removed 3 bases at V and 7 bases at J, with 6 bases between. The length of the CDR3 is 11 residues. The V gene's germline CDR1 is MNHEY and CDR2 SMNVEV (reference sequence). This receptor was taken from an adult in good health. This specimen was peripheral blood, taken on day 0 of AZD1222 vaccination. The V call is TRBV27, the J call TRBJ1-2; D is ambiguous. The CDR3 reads CASSFFPGYTF. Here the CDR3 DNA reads TGTGCCAGCAGTTTTTTTCCTGGCTACACCTTC.